These 23 T cell receptor beta chains were all obtained from the same sample, sequenced in a study of identical twins' blood T cells (dated by TCRdb to the early 2010s). The library was made by 5' RACE. Instrument on record: Illumina Genome Analyzer IIx. The public reads were quality trimmed at Q25 with fastp and then assembled into clones with MiXCR by TCRdb, keeping productive beta chains. Identical CDR3 protein sequences are pooled into one entry, listed with their most common genes and DNA. The sample table shows 300,000 to 450,000 distinct CDR3 sequences, and 28% are seen once. More than 5.5% of the sample is held by the ten biggest clonotypes. Sequencing used PBMCs. The receptors were gathered from a woman aged 18-55 years in good health.

This clonotype came up a few times. The gene calls are TRBV5-1 and TRBJ1-1; a weak D match, TRBD1 (6 bases). The CDR3 is 14 amino acids. Per germline, CDR1 SGHRS and CDR2 YFSETQ. The germline V and J ends were trimmed by 4 bases and 4 bases, with 14 bases remaining between them. CDR3 sequence reads: CASSETGSLTEAFF. In DNA, the CDR3 is TGCGCCAGCAGCGAAACAGGGAGCCTCACTGAAGCTTTCTTT.

The V gene is TRBV19, the J gene TRBJ1-4; D is unclear. The CDR3 contains 12 residues. V was shortened by 11 bases and J by 8 bases, with 15 bases between the two germline ends. CDR1 is LNHDA, CDR2 SQIVND, per germline (reference sequence). The CDR3 nucleotides are TGTGCCGGTTCGGGGTACGACGAAAAACTGTTTTTT. Amino acid sequence: CAGSGYDEKLFF.

This clonotype was recorded a few times. The V and J genes are TRBV20-1 and TRBJ1-1; D perhaps matches TRBD1 (6 bases). Trimming pared 0 bases from V and 5 bases from J, leaving 16 bases between. The V gene's germline CDR1 is DFQATT and CDR2 SNEGSKA (reference sequence). The CDR3 is 15 residues long. CDR3 protein: CSARDNEGGRTEAFF. The CDR3 DNA is TGCAGTGCTAGAGATAACGAGGGGGGTAGGACTGAAGCTTTCTTT.

This clonotype appeared a single time. This could be a read error, since a much larger clone is one nucleotide away. The missing conserved phenylalanine or tryptophan at the end of this CDR3 makes a read error likely. No DNA is shown, since the ends of the CDR3 on it are uncertain; the CDR3 is the one TCRdb lists. The chain is built from TRBV28 and TRBJ2-1; TRBD1 is taken as the D call from the table, unchecked against the DNA. The CDR3 totals 11 residues, both ends included. Germline V gives CDR1 MDHEN, CDR2 SYDVKM. The CDR3 sequence is CASSLGTEKFL.

There are many counts of this clonotype. V usage is TRBV28 and J usage is TRBJ2-3; 9 bases are shared with TRBD2. Looked up from germline, CDR1 is MDHEN and CDR2 is SYDVKM. V was pared by 6 bases and J by 0 bases, with 7 bases of the junction left unmatched. The CDR3 contains 16 residues. The CDR3 spells CASSPRLAASTDTQYF. The CDR3 nucleotides read TGTGCCAGCAGCCCACGACTAGCGGCTAGCACAGATACGCAGTATTTT.

This clonotype was observed many times. The chain carries TRBV4-3 and TRBJ2-2, with a weak D call TRBD1 (6 bases). The V end was cut by 0 bases, the J end by 5 bases, with 10 bases between. Germline V lookup: CDR1 LGHNA, CDR2 YSLEER. The CDR3 length is 15 residues. This CDR3 reads CASSQDFRGTGELFF. Here the CDR3 DNA reads TGCGCCAGCAGCCAAGATTTCAGGGGAACCGGGGAGCTGTTTTTT.

J is TRBJ1-1 and V is TRBV4-2, with D hard to call. V was shortened by 5 bases and J by 7 bases, with 20 bases between the two germline ends. CDR1 is LGHNA, CDR2 YNFKEQ, per germline. This CDR3 region has 15 residues. CDR3 protein: CASSTFKSGRFEAFF. The CDR3 nucleotides are TGTGCCAGCAGCACTTTCAAATCCGGACGGTTTGAAGCTTTCTTT.

This clonotype appeared a few times. J is TRBJ1-1 and V is TRBV10-3; no firm D call. This CDR3 region has 12 residues. Deletions cut 6 bases from V and 9 bases from J, with 14 bases between. Germline V CDR1 and CDR2: ENHRY, SYGVKD. The CDR3, as DNA: TGTGCCATCAGGGCACAAGGAGCCAAAGCTTTCTTT. This translates into CAIRAQGAKAFF.

CDR3 DNA: TGTGCCAGCAGTGTCGGACTTCCCGGACAAGCTTTCTTT. Its translation is CASSVGLPGQAFF. The J gene is TRBJ1-1, the V gene TRBV2; D remains ambiguous. Per germline, CDR1 SNHLY and CDR2 FYNNEI. This CDR3 has 13 residues. Trimming removed 4 bases from V and 9 bases from J, with 15 bases in between.

V and J are TRBV20-1 and TRBJ2-7; possible D gene TRBD1, 5 bases. Trimming took 0 bases from V and 0 from J, leaving 9 bases between them. CDR1 DFQATT and CDR2 SNEGSKA come from the germline V gene (reference sequence). CDR3 length: 14 residues. CDR3 sequence: CSARDQGSSYEQYF. As DNA, the CDR3 is TGCAGTGCTAGAGATCAGGGTAGCTCCTACGAGCAGTACTTC.

This clonotype turned up a few times. The rearrangement uses TRBV4-3 and TRBJ2-2; no firm D call. The CDR3 is 13 amino acids. The ends were cut back, 4 bases at V and 4 bases at J, with 7 bases in the middle. Germline V gene lookup returns CDR1 LGHNA and CDR2 YSLEER. DNA for the CDR3: TGCGCCAGCAGCCCATATACCACCGGGGAGCTGTTTTTT. This codes for CASSPYTTGELFF.

This clonotype has a handful of counts. Sequence at one end of the junction differs from germline and may be a read error. The rearrangement joins TRBV20-1 to TRBJ1-5; D perhaps matches TRBD1 (6 bases). The CDR3 sequence is 14 residues long. Germline loops: CDR1 DFQATT, CDR2 SNEGSKA (reference sequence). The CDR3 loop is CSARDRGSSQPQHF. The CDR3, as DNA: TGCAGTGCTAGAGATAGGGGGAGCAGTCAGCCCCAGCATTTT.

The V gene is TRBV6-6, the J gene TRBJ2-2, with no clear D. There are 14 residues in the CDR3. Trimming pared 2 bases from V and 3 bases from J, leaving 7 bases between. The germline V gene has CDR1 MNHNY and CDR2 SVGAGI (reference sequence). The CDR3 nucleotides are TGTGCCAGCAGTTACGAGGTGGACACCGGGGAGCTGTTTTTT. Protein: CASSYEVDTGELFF.

This clonotype was recorded at least ten times. The V gene is TRBV29-1, the J gene TRBJ1-2, with TRBD1 as a possible D gene (5 bases). The CDR3 totals 12 residues. The germline gives CDR1 SQVTM, CDR2 ANQGSEA. V dropped 3 bases and J dropped 7 bases, with 12 bases sitting between them. For the CDR3, the DNA is TGCAGCGTTGATCGCCAGGGAGGTGGCTACACCTTC. Amino acids: CSVDRQGGGYTF.

This clonotype was seen a handful of times. J is TRBJ1-1 and V is TRBV19; D is perhaps TRBD1 (5 bases). Germline lookup yields CDR1 LNHDA and CDR2 SQIVND (reference sequence). This CDR3 region has 14 residues. V lost 7 bases and J lost 0, with 12 bases in between. In nucleotides, the CDR3 is TGTGCCAGTACTCGCTGGGGGGTGAACACTGAAGCTTTCTTT. Protein: CASTRWGVNTEAFF.

This chain connects TRBV20-1 to TRBJ1-2; D ambiguous. Germline V gene sequence: CDR1 DFQATT, CDR2 SNEGSKA (reference sequence). The length of the CDR3 is 11 residues. Trimming removed 6 bases from V and 3 bases from J, with 8 bases in between. The CDR3 bases are TGCAGTGCGTGGGCGGACTATGGCTACACCTTC. Residues: CSAWADYGYTF.

This chain connects TRBV4-1 to TRBJ2-3, with D perhaps TRBD2 (7 bases). Between the trimmed V and J ends, which lost 8 bases and 5 bases, there was a span of 14 bases. This CDR3 spans 13 amino acids. Germline CDR1 MGHRA, CDR2 YSYEKL. CDR3 region: CASAQGGVDTQYF. The CDR3 DNA follows: TGCGCCAGCGCTCAAGGGGGGGTAGATACGCAGTATTTT.

To note about this clonotype: One end of the junction varies from germline; a read error may be responsible. This chain uses TRBV11-2 with TRBJ1-6, with D perhaps TRBD1 (5 bases). Germline V gene lookup returns CDR1 SGHAT and CDR2 FQNNGV. CDR3 length equals 16 residues. For the CDR3, the DNA is TGTGCCAGCAGCTTACCCTGGGACGGAACGAATTCATCCCTCCACTTT. Its translation is CASSLPWDGTNSSLHF.

The chain is built from TRBV5-1 and TRBJ1-2; 7 bases are shared with TRBD1. Germline CDR1 reads SGHRS; CDR2 reads YFSETQ. J lost 7 bases, V lost 6 bases, and 12 bases had no gene match. This CDR3 spans 14 amino acids. CDR3 loop: CASTTTGQGVGYTF. DNA for the CDR3: TGCGCCAGCACTACCACGGGGCAGGGGGTTGGCTACACCTTC.

The V call is TRBV20-1, the J call TRBJ2-1, with 10 bases matching TRBD2. Germline V lookup: CDR1 DFQATT, CDR2 SNEGSKA (reference sequence). The V and J ends lost 6 bases and 6 bases, in that order; junction bases with no gene match: 5. This CDR3 contains 13 residues. The DNA for the CDR3 is TGCAGTGCCTGGACTAGCGGCTTCAATGAGCAGTTCTTC. This gives the protein CSAWTSGFNEQFF.

V is TRBV20-1 and J is TRBJ2-1; TRBD2 matches at 9 bases. The germline CDR1 and CDR2 sequences are DFQATT and SNEGSKA (reference sequence). The V segment lost 6 bases and the J segment 6 bases; nucleotides outside the gene matches: 12. The CDR3 has 15 residues. CDR3 DNA sequence: TGCAGTGCCATGGGCAGTAGCGGGGGTTCCAATGAGCAGTTCTTC. This gives the protein CSAMGSSGGSNEQFF.

The chain employs TRBV6-1 and TRBJ1-2; possible D gene TRBD1, 6 bases. Germline V lookup: CDR1 MNHNS, CDR2 SASEGT. Trimming removed 2 bases at V and 6 bases at J, with 13 bases between. The length of the CDR3 is 14 residues. In DNA, the CDR3 is TGTGCCAGCAGTGAATACGGGACATCGGATGGCTACACCTTC. Translating gives CASSEYGTSDGYTF.

The chain combines TRBV19 with TRBJ1-2; D remains unclear. The V gene's germline CDR1 is LNHDA and CDR2 SQIVND (reference sequence). V lost 4 bases and J 2 bases, leaving 14 bases between the germline ends. The CDR3 has 15 residues. DNA of the CDR3: TGTGCCAGTAGTAGGGGTGACATGACCAACTATGGCTACACCTTC. Translated: CASSRGDMTNYGYTF.